This T cell receptor (beta chain) was documented in a study of CD8 T cells in Susac syndrome (dated by TCRdb to the late 2010s). For context, the study as a whole: Whether CD8+ T cell activation and differentiation in Susac syndrome was antigen driven was tested using repertoire sequencing. The study compared CD8+ T cell repertoire clonality among over 9 healthy donors, approximately 14 Susac syndrome patients and 15 multiple sclerosis patients.

Peripheral blood CD8+ and CD4+ T cells from healthy donors, Susac syndrome patients and multiple sclerosis patients were profiled by high-throughput TCR beta sequencing. The healthy donors served as controls matched for age and sex. Bulk CD8+ and CD4+ T cells were purified by magnetic negative isolation, whereas CD8+ TEMRA cells were enriched by FACS. Blood was drawn into EDTA tubes, processed within 24 hours, and PBMCs were isolated by density gradient centrifugation. PBMCs destined for TCR sequencing were cryopreserved in liquid nitrogen and later thawed in a 37 °C water bath. The sorted or isolated CD4+, CD8+ and CD8+ TEMRA cells reached a purity of at least 90%. Trimming leaves V shorter by 5 bases and J shorter by 4 bases, with the junction holding 6 bases beyond the gene matches. Taken from cysteine to phenylalanine, the CDR3 has 15 residues. Just CDR3 DNA is preserved here, 45 bases in frame from base 1. CDR1 MNHEY and CDR2 SVGAGI were looked up in the germline V gene.

On this clonotype: No cognate antigen has been identified for it. No base quality values were provided; no much bigger clone lies one nucleotide off.

Broader findings and caveats from the paper: The study acknowledged that relatively few individuals were included in the TCR sequencing and HLA analysis.

RNA was extracted using the RNeasy kit, and roughly 0.5 to 1 ug of the RNA was reverse transcribed with random hexamers. The immunoSEQ multiplex PCR assay, which covers 54 Vbeta and 13 Jbeta segments, was used to amplify TCR beta CDR3 regions. Bias from PCR amplification was corrected by using a synthetic template baseline for primer optimization and for computational correction. As for the original processing: Reads were assigned to V, D and J genes according to IMGT and analyzed in immunoSEQ Analyzer, with only productive sequences retained. Clonality was computed as one minus Shannon entropy normalized by log2 of the number of productive unique sequences. For each patient and control, public and private clones were evaluated among the 100 most prevalent clones. Susac-specific clones were defined as absent from healthy and MS cohorts, some 1,000 published viral clones and other ImmuneACCESS disease sequences. TCRdb itself trimmed the public reads at Q25 with fastp, ran MiXCR and retained productive beta chains. For every CDR3 protein sequence, its rows merge into one entry that carries the most common genes and DNA. TCRdb assigned the V and J calls; the authors' analysis was not used. This sample is represented by fewer than 65,000 distinct CDR3 sequences; 90% to 95% of them were singletons. About 0.21% of the sample is held by the ten biggest clonotypes.

The sequence was obtained from a human donor in good health. What was sequenced was CD8+ T cells from PBMCs. The rearranged segments are TRBV6-5 and TRBJ2-5; 11 bases in between match TRBD2. The sequenced DNA is TGTGCCAGCAGTCGTAGCGGGGGGGCCGGAGAGACCCAGTACTTC. The translation is CASSRSGGAGETQYF.